The clone carrying this T cell receptor (beta chain) was detected ten times or more. Its specificity is unknown. This entry is derived from a study of CD8+CD57+ T cells in acquired aplastic anemia. Broader study findings: It was found that under 30 CD8+ CDR3 sequences were shared between patients and controls. In CD8+ cells, Simpson's diversity showed no significant difference between patients and controls.

Those patients picked for sequencing had displayed CD8+CD57+ cell expansion on flow cytometry. Deletions cut 7 bases from V and 8 bases from J, with 15 bases between. Germline CDR1 reads SGHRS; CDR2 reads YFSETQ. The CDR3 totals 13 residues. Researchers used genomic DNA as the template to profile TCR beta VDJ and CDR3. TCRdb re-called the reads with MiXCR, one entry per CDR3 protein. The data contain 250,000 to 350,000 distinct CDR3 sequences, roughly 59% of them singletons. Sequenced material: sorted CD4+, CD8+, or CD8+CD57+ T cells (not recorded which) from PBMCs. The genes are TRBV5-1 and TRBJ1-4, with D unresolved. The origin of this receptor is a human donor with aplastic anemia. CDR3 DNA: TGCGCCAGCCAACGGACCCTAGGGGAAAAACTGTTTTTT. Translation gives CASQRTLGEKLFF.